Below are 9 T cell receptor beta chains sequenced from a single sample in a study of vaccination and CD4 T cells after COVID-19. TCRdb processed the PCR reads anew with MiXCR; each CDR3 protein has one entry. The sample has 25,000 to 30,000 distinct CDR3 sequences; under 65% are singletons. Time point denoted: late sampling 161 to 241 days after vaccination in a few convalescent patients. The sequenced sample was CD4+ T cells from blood, obtained about 7 months after SARS-CoV-2 vaccination. The receptors stem from a human donor who had recovered from COVID-19.

V usage is TRBV7-6 and J usage is TRBJ2-7; a possible D gene is TRBD2 (5 bases). The V gene's germline CDR1 is SGHVS and CDR2 FNYEAQ. The CDR3 runs to 15 residues. Trimming removed 1 base from V and 4 bases from J, with 14 bases in between. The chain's CDR3 is CASSLGPGKPYEQYF. In DNA, the CDR3 is TGTGCCAGCAGCTTAGGCCCCGGGAAGCCTTACGAGCAGTACTTC.

The chain links TRBV28 to TRBJ2-5; a possible D gene is TRBD1 (5 bases). The CDR3 loop spans 14 amino acids. CDR1 MDHEN and CDR2 SYDVKM come from the germline V gene. The germline V and J ends were trimmed by 5 bases and 5 bases, with 15 bases remaining between them. CDR3 sequence reads: CASSLWGSVETQYF. Written as DNA, the CDR3 is TGTGCCAGCAGTCTGTGGGGCTCGGTGGAGACCCAGTACTTC.

The chain uses TRBV11-2 and TRBJ2-3; 12 bases map to TRBD2. The germline V gene encodes CDR1 SGHAT and CDR2 FQNNGV. V lost 2 bases, J lost 6 bases, and 9 bases stayed unmatched. CDR3 size: 17 residues. CDR3 in amino acids: CASSLRLAGGPEDTQYF. CDR3 bases: TGTGCCAGCAGCTTACGCCTAGCGGGAGGGCCAGAGGATACGCAGTATTTT.

The rearrangement links TRBV6-5 to TRBJ1-2, with a possible D match to TRBD1 (6 bases). Germline CDR1 and CDR2: MNHEY and SVGAGI. CDR3 length equals 15 residues. Trimming removed 3 bases at V and 1 base at J, with 12 bases between. The CDR3 nucleotides read TGTGCCAGCAGTTATTCGGCAGGGGATAACTATGGCTACACCTTC. It specifies CASSYSAGDNYGYTF.

The chain carries TRBV7-2 and TRBJ2-3; D gene ambiguous. Germline-derived CDR1 and CDR2 are SGHTA and FQGNSA. This CDR3 has 12 residues. V lost 5 bases to trimming and J lost 2 bases, with 5 bases between them. The CDR3 reads CASSGDTDTQYF. The DNA of the CDR3 is TGTGCCAGCAGCGGCGACACAGATACGCAGTATTTT.

The rearrangement joins TRBV20-1 to TRBJ2-7; 10 bases line up with TRBD1. CDR3 size: 14 residues. V shed 4 bases and J 3 bases; nucleotides not matched to a gene: 6. The germline V gene has CDR1 DFQATT and CDR2 SNEGSKA (reference sequence). In nucleotides, the CDR3 is TGCAGTGCTACTGGACAGGGGGAAAACTACGAGCAGTACTTC. It translates to CSATGQGENYEQYF.

This chain links TRBV20-1 with TRBJ2-7; TRBD2 matches at 8 bases. V shed 4 bases, J shed 1 base, and the junction held 3 bases outside the gene matches. Germline lookup yields CDR1 DFQATT and CDR2 SNEGSKA (reference sequence). This CDR3 has 13 amino acids. CDR3 nucleotides: TGCAGTGCTACAGGCGGGAGGTCCTACGAGCAGTACTTC. It specifies CSATGGRSYEQYF.

Only a few counts were recorded for this clonotype. The chain recombines TRBV20-1 with TRBJ2-7; TRBD2 agrees at 8 bases. Germline V lookup: CDR1 DFQATT, CDR2 SNEGSKA (reference sequence). V gave up 3 bases and J gave up 3 bases; unmatched junction bases: 4. This CDR3 has 13 amino acids. The CDR3 loop is CSARGTSDYEQYF. Here the CDR3 DNA reads TGCAGTGCTAGGGGGACTAGTGACTACGAGCAGTACTTC.

This sequence joins TRBV21-1 and TRBJ2-1; the table calls TRBD2, which could not be checked here. TRBV21-1 is tagged as a pseudogene. This CDR3 comprises 18 residues. DNA of the CDR3: TGTGCCAGCAGCAAAGGGCGGGGACTAGCCCTAATTGACAATGAGCAGTTCTTC. Its translation: CASSKGRGLALIDNEQFF.